Reported below is one T cell receptor beta chain. Its specificity is not known. This sample was taken from a study of beta chain features in type 1 diabetes. With 3 bases removed from V and 1 base from J, the gap between germline ends came to 13 bases. The CDR3 length is 14 residues. The germline V gene has CDR1 GTSNPN and CDR2 SVGIG (reference sequence). The isolated RNA, all of it, was reverse transcribed, so expressed TCRB transcripts were what got sequenced. The assay was immunoSEQ multiplex PCR, and TCRdb's table has in-frame clones only and misses some. Of 250,000 to 350,000 clones listed, around an eighth are singletons. Via CD45RO/CCR7/CD25/CD127/CD95/CD27, cells of the CD4+ naive, central memory, regulatory and stem cell-like memory subsets were sorted. Whole-study results and caveats: TCRB CDR3s from Type 1 diabetes patients were moderately but significantly shorter in all four CD4+ subsets. Sequencing the cDNA could make cells with high TCR expression show up more than they should. Researchers could not determine here whether HLA type influences TCRB rearrangement.

The sample consisted of naive CD4+ T cells from blood. This sequence originates from a man aged 25 to 40 with type 1 diabetes. J is TRBJ2-7 and V is TRBV30, with D possibly TRBD2 on 6 matching bases. The CDR3 bases are TGTGCCTGGAGAACCGGAGGGCGGTCCTACGAGCAGTACTTC. Its protein product is CAWRTGGRSYEQYF.